This is a list of T cell receptor beta chains from one sample in a study of cytomegalovirus exposure and HLA in healthy donors. Profiling relied on immunoSEQ multiplex PCR, and the TCRdb table lists in-frame clones only, not all of them. The sample yields roughly 150,000 clones, 75% to 80% seen once. Input material: PBMCs. The receptors were gathered from a male donor in good health and CMV-seronegative. The CDR3 runs from the conserved cysteine through the conserved F or W. The D gene is left open where the match is weak. Size is omitted from some rows. Given values are once, few, many or a class for expanded clones.

CDR3aa,CDR3nt,v_gene,d_gene,j_gene,abundance
CASSPRLAGSRGGELFF,TGTGCCAGCAGCCCAAGACTAGCGGGGAGCCGCGGCGGGGAGCTGTTTTTT,TRBV7-2,TRBD2,TRBJ2-2,NA
CASRLLAVTDTQYF,TGCGCCAGCAGGCTTCTAGCTGTCACAGATACGCAGTATTTT,TRBV5-1,NA,TRBJ2-3,NA
CASSVTGNYGYTF,TGTGCCAGCAGTGTGACAGGAAACTATGGCTACACCTTC,TRBV25-1,NA,TRBJ1-2,NA
CASWRVPYEQYF,TGTGCCAGCTGGAGGGTTCCCTACGAGCAGTACTTC,TRBV6-5,NA,TRBJ2-7,NA
CASSYPGQETLANTGELFF,TGTGCCAGCAGCTATCCGGGACAGGAGACACTCGCGAACACCGGGGAGCTGTTTTTT,TRBV7-6,TRBD1,TRBJ2-2,NA
CASSLRGTGKETQYF,TGTGCCAGCAGTTTGCGGGGGACGGGGAAAGAGACCCAGTACTTC,TRBV28,TRBD2,TRBJ2-5,few
CASSQIPTGISYNEQFF,TGCGCCAGCAGCCAGATACCGACAGGGATCTCCTACAATGAGCAGTTCTTC,TRBV4-1,TRBD1,TRBJ2-1,NA
CASSSIASGNTIYF,TGTGCCAGCAGCTCTATTGCCTCTGGAAACACCATATATTTT,TRBV7-6,NA,TRBJ1-3,NA
CASSEYHGRTGNTIYF,TGTGCCAGCAGTGAGTATCACGGTAGAACCGGAAACACCATATATTTT,TRBV2,NA,TRBJ1-3,NA
CASSWAGTGATEAFF,TGTGCCAGCAGCTGGGCCGGGACAGGGGCCACTGAAGCTTTCTTT,TRBV5-6,TRBD1,TRBJ1-1,NA
CASWGNSGTYEQYF,TGCGCCAGCTGGGGAAATTCGGGGACCTACGAGCAGTACTTC,TRBV5-1,NA,TRBJ2-7,few
CASSFRGNQPQHF,TGTGCCAGCAGTTTCCGGGGTAATCAGCCCCAGCATTTT,TRBV27,NA,TRBJ1-5,NA